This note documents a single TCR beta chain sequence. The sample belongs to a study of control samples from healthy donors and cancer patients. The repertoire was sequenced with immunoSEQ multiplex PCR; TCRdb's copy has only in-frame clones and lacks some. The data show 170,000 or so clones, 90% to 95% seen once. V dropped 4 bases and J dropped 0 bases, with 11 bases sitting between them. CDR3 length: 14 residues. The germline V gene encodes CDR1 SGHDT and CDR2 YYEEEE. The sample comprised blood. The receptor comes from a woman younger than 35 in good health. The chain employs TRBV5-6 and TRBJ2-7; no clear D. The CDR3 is CASSTLSSSYEQYF. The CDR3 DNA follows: TGTGCCAGCAGCACCTTGAGTAGCTCCTACGAGCAGTACTTC.